These 29 T cell receptor beta chains originate from one sample sequenced in a study of identical twins. TCRdb reprocessed the 5' RACE reads via MiXCR and lists one record per CDR3 protein. The table has about 900,000 distinct CDR3 sequences, roughly an eighth seen once. These same records also appear under a second study, on yellow fever vaccine responses in identical twins.

The sequencing sample was made of PBMCs. The origin of the receptors is a woman aged 18 to 35 in good health.

This clonotype was seen a few times. CDR3 sequence (DNA): TGTGCCAGCAGCGCCCATCAGGGTATCCTAGGGACCCAGTACTTC. Its translation: CASSAHQGILGTQYF. The V gene is TRBV9, the J gene TRBJ2-5, with D perhaps matching TRBD1 (5 bases). Trimming removed 3 bases at V and 7 bases at J, with 19 bases between. From germline, CDR1 is SGDLS and CDR2 YYNGEE. This CDR3 region has 15 residues.

This clonotype was picked up many times. The chain joins TRBV7-8 to TRBJ1-5; weak D call: TRBD1 (5 bases). Per germline, CDR1 SGHVS and CDR2 FQNEAQ. The CDR3 covers 15 residues. Between the trimmed V and J ends, which lost 11 bases and 3 bases, there was a span of 20 bases. The CDR3 nucleotides are TGTGCCTCAAACCCGGGGCGCGTACTCAATCAGCCCCAGCATTTT. Amino acid sequence: CASNPGRVLNQPQHF. Full variable domain (rest looked up from reference TRBV7-8 and TRBJ1-5): GAGVSQSPRYKVAKRGQDVALRCDPISGHVSLFWYQQALGQGPEFLTYFQNEAQLDKSGLPSDRFFAERPEGSVSTLKIQRTQQEDSAVYLCASNPGRVLNQPQHFGDGTRLSIL.

This chain connects TRBV20-1 to TRBJ2-4; the D is unclear. Germline loops: CDR1 DFQATT, CDR2 SNEGSKA (reference sequence). With 1 base removed from V and 5 bases from J, the gap between germline ends came to 12 bases. The CDR3 covers 14 residues. The CDR3 nucleotides are TGCAGTGCTAGAGTGGTTGGGGTGGAAAACATTCAGTACTTC. Amino acids: CSARVVGVENIQYF.

This clonotype has only a few counts. The rearrangement joins TRBV11-3 to TRBJ1-1; D uncertain. The CDR3 covers 13 residues. V was clipped by 4 bases and J by 5 bases, with 11 bases between them. Germline-derived CDR1 and CDR2 are SGHNT and YENEEA. CDR3 DNA: TGTGCCAGCAGCTCACTGTCGGGGACTGAAGCTTTCTTT. It codes for CASSSLSGTEAFF.

The chain carries TRBV10-3 and TRBJ2-3; possibly TRBD1 or TRBD2 for D (6 bases each). Deletions cut 6 bases from V and 5 bases from J, with 18 bases between. The CDR3 length is 15 residues. The germline CDR1 and CDR2 sequences are ENHRY and SYGVKD. The CDR3 coding sequence is TGTGCCATCAGACCTCGAGGGGGGCTCGAAGATACGCAGTATTTT. It yields the protein CAIRPRGGLEDTQYF.

This clonotype was observed a few times. V is TRBV2 and J is TRBJ2-2; TRBD2 might be the D (6 bases). The CDR3 extends over 15 amino acids. Germline V gene sequence: CDR1 SNHLY, CDR2 FYNNEI. V was shortened by 6 bases and J by 5 bases, with 16 bases between the two germline ends. The CDR3 sequence is CASSAISGGTGELFF. In DNA form, the CDR3 reads TGTGCCAGCAGCGCCATATCCGGGGGAACCGGGGAGCTGTTTTTT. The entire variable domain, with the rest obtained from reference TRBV2 and TRBJ2-2, is as follows: EPEVTQTPSHQVTQMGQEVILRCVPISNHLYFYWYRQILGQKVEFLVSFYNNEISEKSEIFDDQFSVERPDGSNFTLKIRSTKLEDSAMYFCASSAISGGTGELFFGEGSRLTVL.

This clonotype came up a few times. The genes are TRBV4-2 and TRBJ2-1; D is unclear. CDR1 LGHNA and CDR2 YNFKEQ come from the germline V gene. V lost 0 bases to trimming and J lost 6 bases, with 15 bases between them. The CDR3 has 16 residues. This CDR3 is CASSQEVDRALNEQFF. CDR3 DNA sequence: TGTGCCAGCAGCCAAGAGGTCGACCGGGCCCTCAATGAGCAGTTCTTC.

The chain recombines TRBV20-1 with TRBJ2-7; D perhaps matches TRBD1 (6 bases). V shed 1 base and J shed 3 bases, with 13 bases lying between them. The germline V gene encodes CDR1 DFQATT and CDR2 SNEGSKA (reference sequence). The CDR3 extends over 14 amino acids. The CDR3 region is CSARVRVTGYEQYF. CDR3 DNA: TGCAGTGCTAGAGTGCGGGTGACAGGCTACGAGCAGTACTTC.

The sample holds many counts of this clonotype. The V call is TRBV28, the J call TRBJ1-1, with TRBD1 matching over 11 bases. Per germline, CDR1 MDHEN and CDR2 SYDVKM. The CDR3 is 15 amino acids. V dropped 7 bases and J dropped 6; count of bases not matched to a gene: 10. The chain's CDR3 is CASIRPGTGGPEAFF. DNA for the CDR3: TGTGCCAGCATTCGCCCCGGGACAGGGGGACCTGAAGCTTTCTTT.

The chain uses TRBV27 and TRBJ2-7; TRBD1 agrees at 7 bases. The CDR3 extends over 16 amino acids. Trimming at V came to 10 bases and at J to 3 bases, leaving 18 bases not matched to a gene. CDR1 is MNHEY and CDR2 is SMNVEV in the germline V gene (reference sequence). The CDR3 loop is CATIKNTGATFYEQYF. For the CDR3, the DNA is TGTGCCACCATAAAAAACACAGGGGCAACCTTCTACGAGCAGTACTTC.

This clonotype was found a few times. V usage is TRBV2 and J usage is TRBJ1-1; D perhaps matches TRBD1 (5 bases). The CDR3 sequence is 14 residues long. V was cut by 1 base and J by 4 bases, with 10 bases left in between. The germline CDR1 and CDR2 sequences are SNHLY and FYNNEI. The CDR3 reads CASSEEGPRTEAFF. CDR3 coding DNA: TGTGCCAGCAGTGAAGAGGGGCCGCGCACTGAAGCTTTCTTT.

This clonotype was counted only a few times. The chain employs TRBV20-1 and TRBJ2-2; D might be TRBD1 (6 bases). The V end lost 3 bases, the J end lost 0 bases, and 11 bases lay between the germline ends. This CDR3 contains 15 residues. Germline V gene lookup returns CDR1 DFQATT and CDR2 SNEGSKA (reference sequence). The CDR3: CSASSAGANTGELFF. The CDR3 DNA follows: TGCAGTGCTAGTTCGGCAGGGGCGAACACCGGGGAGCTGTTTTTT.

The V and J genes are TRBV18 and TRBJ1-5; no firm D call. In germline, CDR1 is KGHSH, CDR2 LQKENI. Trimming took off 3 bases at V and 4 bases at J, with 7 bases between the two ends. This CDR3 has 13 residues. In DNA form, the CDR3 reads TGTGCCAGCTCACCGGACGTAAATCAGCCCCAGCATTTT. It encodes CASSPDVNQPQHF.

The chain carries TRBV28 and TRBJ2-7; the match to TRBD2 covers 9 bases. V shed 7 bases, J shed 2 bases, and the junction held 6 bases outside the gene matches. In germline, CDR1 is MDHEN, CDR2 SYDVKM. The CDR3 is 14 residues long. The CDR3 coding sequence is TGTGCCAGCACCCCGGGCGGGAGGGCCTACGAGCAGTACTTC. It translates to CASTPGGRAYEQYF. The full variable domain, rest sourced from reference TRBV28 and TRBJ2-7, is DVKVTQSSRYLVKRTGEKVFLECVQDMDHENMFWYRQDPGLGLRLIYFSYDVKMKEKGDIPEGYSVSREKKERFSLILESASTNQTSMYLCASTPGGRAYEQYFGPGTRLTVT.

This clonotype has only a few counts. V and J are TRBV2 and TRBJ2-7; no clear D gene. Trimming removed 6 bases at V and 3 bases at J, with 9 bases between. Germline values: CDR1 SNHLY, CDR2 FYNNEI. The CDR3 loop spans 12 amino acids. DNA for the CDR3: TGTGCCAGCAGCCAAAACTTCTACGAGCAGTACTTC. Its protein product is CASSQNFYEQYF. Full variable domain (outside the CDR3, taken from reference TRBV2 and TRBJ2-7): EPEVTQTPSHQVTQMGQEVILRCVPISNHLYFYWYRQILGQKVEFLVSFYNNEISEKSEIFDDQFSVERPDGSNFTLKIRSTKLEDSAMYFCASSQNFYEQYFGPGTRLTVT.

The chain employs TRBV7-8 and TRBJ2-3; weak D call: TRBD2 (5 bases). Germline lookup yields CDR1 SGHVS and CDR2 FQNEAQ. V gave up 10 bases and J gave up 2 bases, with 22 bases separating them. This CDR3 spans 16 amino acids. CDR3 sequence (DNA): TGTGCCATCGGCTTTGGGCTCGGCGGGCTCACAGATACGCAGTATTTT. Its translation: CAIGFGLGGLTDTQYF.

The chain combines TRBV5-1 with TRBJ2-3; no firm D call. From germline, CDR1 is SGHRS and CDR2 YFSETQ. The CDR3 is 15 amino acids. V was pared by 0 bases and J by 3 bases, with 11 bases between. CDR3 in DNA: TGCGCCAGCAGCTTGGCCTCGATTTGGACAGATACGCAGTATTTT. Amino acids: CASSLASIWTDTQYF.

CDR3 region: CAGGVQETQYF. The CDR3 nucleotides are TGTGCCGGGGGGGTTCAAGAGACCCAGTACTTC. V usage is TRBV2 and J usage is TRBJ2-5; TRBD2 aligns across 7 bases. This CDR3 contains 11 residues. V lost 11 bases and J lost 2; bases outside the gene matches: 2. Germline V gene data show CDR1 as SNHLY and CDR2 as FYNNEI.

This clonotype was counted a few times. The rearrangement links TRBV27 to TRBJ2-3; D gene uncertain. CDR1 and CDR2 (germline): MNHEY, SMNVEV (reference sequence). V was shortened by 1 base and J by 5 bases, with 7 bases between the two germline ends. CDR3 size: 13 residues. The CDR3 loop reads CASSLWPRDTQYF. CDR3 in DNA: TGTGCCAGCAGTTTATGGCCAAGAGATACGCAGTATTTT.

In its sample, this clonotype was seen a few times. The gene calls are TRBV12-3 or TRBV12-4 and TRBJ2-3, with 14 nucleotides matching TRBD2. The CDR3 spans 18 residues. V shed 0 bases and J 5 bases; nucleotides not matched to a gene: 7. The CDR3: CASSLAGRTSGRQDTQYF. CDR3 nucleotide sequence: TGTGCCAGCAGTTTAGCGGGGCGGACTAGCGGGAGGCAAGATACGCAGTATTTT.

The rearrangement links TRBV10-2 to TRBJ1-6; 7 nucleotides agree with TRBD1. Germline V gives CDR1 WSHSY, CDR2 SAAADI. This CDR3 has 14 amino acids. V lost 2 bases and J lost 7; bases outside the gene matches: 2. CDR3 coding DNA: TGCGCCAGCAGTGAGGACAGGGCAAATTCACCCCTCCACTTT. Translated: CASSEDRANSPLHF.

This clonotype was seen many times. V gene TRBV5-1 combines with J gene TRBJ2-5; 7 bases line up with TRBD1. The CDR3 consists of 14 residues. The trim removed 3 bases at V and 3 bases at J, leaving 5 bases unmatched. The germline gives CDR1 SGHRS, CDR2 YFSETQ. The CDR3, as DNA: TGCGCCAGCAGCTCGCCCGGGACAGAAGAGACCCAGTACTTC. This sequence encodes CASSSPGTEETQYF.

V is TRBV2 and J is TRBJ2-3; maybe TRBD2 (6 bases). Germline CDR1 SNHLY, CDR2 FYNNEI. V lost 3 bases, J lost 2 bases, and 12 bases lay in between. The CDR3 length is 15 residues. CDR3 region: CASSEVGGTTDTQYF. Here the CDR3 DNA reads TGTGCCAGCAGTGAGGTTGGCGGGACCACAGATACGCAGTATTTT.

A few counts support this clonotype. The gene calls are TRBV12-3 or TRBV12-4 and TRBJ1-6; TRBD1 aligns across 9 bases. The CDR3 sequence is 14 residues long. The trim removed 6 bases at V and 5 bases at J, leaving 2 bases unmatched. The CDR3 loop reads CASRTGGNNSPLHF. The CDR3, as DNA: TGTGCCAGCAGGACAGGGGGTAATAATTCACCCCTCCACTTT.

This clonotype was seen more than once but under ten times. The V and J genes are TRBV5-1 and TRBJ1-2, with D unclear. This CDR3 has 13 amino acids. Trimming cost V 2 bases and J 8 bases, with 13 bases left between them. The germline CDR1 and CDR2 sequences are SGHRS and YFSETQ. The CDR3 is CASSLRLDWGYTF. DNA for the CDR3: TGCGCCAGCAGCTTACGACTGGATTGGGGCTACACCTTC.

V usage is TRBV7-9 and J usage is TRBJ2-4; D gene ambiguous. Trimming shortened V by 1 base and J by 16 bases, and 11 bases separated the two germline ends. Germline CDR1 SEHNR, CDR2 FQNEAQ (reference sequence). The CDR3 runs 11 residues. The CDR3 region has the DNA TGTGCCAGCAGCTTAGATGAGGTTTGTTACTTC. This sequence encodes CASSLDEVCYF.

This chain joins TRBV10-3 and TRBJ2-2; a weak D match, TRBD2 (5 bases). The ends were cut back, 6 bases at V and 5 bases at J, with 16 bases in the middle. CDR1 is ENHRY and CDR2 is SYGVKD in the germline V gene. The CDR3 has 15 amino acids. CDR3 DNA sequence: TGTGCCATCAGACCGGGCCCTGGGAGTACCGGGGAGCTGTTTTTT. Residues: CAIRPGPGSTGELFF.

The CDR3 here is CASSFGIAYEQYF. The CDR3 DNA reads TGTGCCAGCAGTTTTGGCATAGCCTACGAGCAGTACTTC. The V and J genes are TRBV28 and TRBJ2-7; D is uncertain. In germline, CDR1 is MDHEN, CDR2 SYDVKM. Between the trimmed V and J ends, which lost 3 bases and 2 bases, there was a span of 8 bases. This CDR3 contains 13 residues.

This clonotype appeared many times. CDR3 in DNA: TGTGCCAGCAGTTTCAGACTGGGCTACGAGCAGTACGTC. This encodes CASSFRLGYEQYV. The J gene is TRBJ2-7, the V gene TRBV28, with D unresolved. Per germline, CDR1 MDHEN and CDR2 SYDVKM. Trimming pared 3 bases from V and 3 bases from J, leaving 9 bases between. The length of the CDR3 is 13 residues.